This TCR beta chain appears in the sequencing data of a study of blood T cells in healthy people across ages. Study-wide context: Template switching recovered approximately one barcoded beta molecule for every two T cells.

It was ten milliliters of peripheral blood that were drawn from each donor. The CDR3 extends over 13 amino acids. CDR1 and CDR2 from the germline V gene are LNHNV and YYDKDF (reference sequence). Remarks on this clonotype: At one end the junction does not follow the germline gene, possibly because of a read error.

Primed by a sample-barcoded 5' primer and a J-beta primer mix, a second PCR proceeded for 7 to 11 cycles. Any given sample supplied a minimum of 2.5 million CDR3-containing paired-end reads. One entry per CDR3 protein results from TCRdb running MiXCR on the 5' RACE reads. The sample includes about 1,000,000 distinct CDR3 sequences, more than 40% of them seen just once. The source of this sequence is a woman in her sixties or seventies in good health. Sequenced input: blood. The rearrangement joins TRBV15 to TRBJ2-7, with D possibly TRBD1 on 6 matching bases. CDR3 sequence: CVTSPRDINEQYF. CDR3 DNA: TGTGTCACCAGCCCCCGGGACATAAACGAGCAGTACTTC.